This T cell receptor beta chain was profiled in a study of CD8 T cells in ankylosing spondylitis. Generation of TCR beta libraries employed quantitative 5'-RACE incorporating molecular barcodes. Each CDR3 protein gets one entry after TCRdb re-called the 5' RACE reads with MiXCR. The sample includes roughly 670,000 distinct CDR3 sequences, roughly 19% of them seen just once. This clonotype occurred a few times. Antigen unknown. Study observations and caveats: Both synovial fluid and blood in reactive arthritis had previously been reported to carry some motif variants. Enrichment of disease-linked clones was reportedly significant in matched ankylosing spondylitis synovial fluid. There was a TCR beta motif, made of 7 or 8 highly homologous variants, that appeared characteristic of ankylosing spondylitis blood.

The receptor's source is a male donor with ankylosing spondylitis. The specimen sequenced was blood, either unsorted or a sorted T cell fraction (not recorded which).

CDR3 in amino acids: CASSFSSQNTQYF. The DNA for the CDR3 is TGCGCCAGCAGCTTCTCCAGTCAGAATACGCAGTATTTT. The chain employs TRBV5-1 and TRBJ2-3; D is uncertain. This CDR3 has 13 residues. CDR1 is SGHRS and CDR2 is YFSETQ in the germline V gene. V was trimmed by 2 bases and J by 7 bases, leaving 11 bases between them. Using reference TRBV5-1 and TRBJ2-3 for the parts outside the CDR3, the full variable domain is KAGVTQTPRYLIKTRGQQVTLSCSPISGHRSVSWYQQTPGQGLQFLFEYFSETQRNKGNFPGRFSGRQFSNSRSEMNVSTLELGDSALYLCASSFSSQNTQYFGPGTRLTVL.